This is a list of T cell receptor beta chains from one sample in a study of monozygotic twins with inflammatory bowel disease. TCRdb re-called the 5' RACE reads and gives one entry per CDR3 protein, without DNA. In all, the sample yields under 200,000 distinct CDR3 sequences. Material for sequencing was blood. These receptors all come from a human donor with ulcerative colitis or Crohn's disease, or a healthy co-twin of an affected twin (not recorded which). CDR3s include the opening cysteine and the closing phenylalanine or tryptophan. Fields, in order: V gene, J gene, CDR3 protein.

TRBV30	TRBJ1-1	CAWSVRLNTEAFF
TRBV24-1	TRBJ2-2	CATSDLRQGIGELFF
TRBV27	TRBJ1-2	CASSLRGPHYGYTF
TRBV5-1	TRBJ2-3	CASSFLGLAGPLRTSTDTQYF
TRBV29-1	TRBJ1-1	CSAGYGLNTEAFF
TRBV6-5	TRBJ2-2	CASSYNSGTNTGELFF
TRBV12-3/TRBV12-4	TRBJ2-7	CASRGSGGHEQYF
TRBV5-1	TRBJ2-2	CASSLPTLDRGSNTGELFF
TRBV5-4	TRBJ2-3	CASSWGQGASGTDTQYF
TRBV7-2	TRBJ2-1	CASLQEGYEQFF
TRBV5-6	TRBJ2-7	CASTVSAGIHEQYF
TRBV7-3	TRBJ1-1	CASSPQSGTASQAFF
TRBV4-1	TRBJ1-1	CASSSMGLTEAFF
TRBV19	TRBJ2-2	CASSIMQPNTGELFF
TRBV11-2	TRBJ2-3	CASTLAGGSKDTQYF
TRBV29-1	TRBJ2-7	CSVEEGYRGQYF
TRBV7-3	TRBJ2-4	CASSSVGGENIQYF
TRBV5-1	TRBJ2-1	CASSFGRNNEQFF
TRBV7-9	TRBJ2-7	CASSLGTSGSRSHEQYF
TRBV28	TRBJ2-7	CASSLTSGRFWSAEQYF
TRBV7-2	TRBJ2-3	CASRPPLAGGIDTQYF
TRBV28	TRBJ2-7	CASSWGFGDSVPTYEQYF
TRBV7-2	TRBJ2-1	CASSPRRPGEQFF
TRBV20-1	TRBJ2-7	CSARGNPGLAGGTSYEQYF
TRBV7-2	TRBJ1-2	CASSLAGQGIGGYTF
TRBV27	TRBJ2-7	CASSRATVSYEQYF
TRBV15	TRBJ1-4	CATSRGVDRGSEKLFF
TRBV5-1	TRBJ2-7	CASGRTTGAGIYEQYF
TRBV6-1	TRBJ1-3	CASSPHRDPGNTIYF
TRBV5-1	TRBJ2-1	CASTRRASGINEQFF
TRBV29-1	TRBJ2-3	CSGGDGVSTDTQYF
TRBV9	TRBJ2-2	CASSVAFAGDTGELFF
TRBV4-2	TRBJ2-1	CASSQGVGQGRNEQFF
TRBV19	TRBJ1-5	CASTSTGGHQPQHF
TRBV12-3/TRBV12-4	TRBJ2-6	CASSPWQASGANVLTF
TRBV4-3	TRBJ1-6	CASSQDPSSYNSPLHF
TRBV9	TRBJ2-2	CASSVAGVENTGELFF
TRBV18	TRBJ1-4	CASSPPLQEKEKLFF
TRBV20-1	TRBJ2-1	CSASRTSGIYNEQFF
TRBV5-1	TRBJ2-5	CASSPSGLAETQYF
TRBV20-1	TRBJ1-2	CSAEGTGGANGYTF
TRBV28	TRBJ1-5	CASTVGGYSNQPQHF